The rows below give T cell receptor beta chains drawn from one sample of a study of cytomegalovirus exposure and HLA in healthy donors. The protocol was immunoSEQ multiplex PCR, while the TCRdb copy is restricted to in-frame clones and leaves out a portion. The data show 95,000 to 100,000 clones, around 85% seen once. The sequenced material came from PBMCs. Receptors were obtained from a man in his thirties or forties in good health and CMV-seronegative. Each CDR3 is given with its conserved first and last residue. The D gene is left open where the match is weak. Not all rows give a size; the values are once, few, many and, for expanded clones, a class.

j_call d_call v_call clone_size cdr3_aa
TRBJ2-1 TRBD2 TRBV29-1 . CSVRGGEAYNEQFF
TRBJ1-2 . TRBV1 . CTSSPGQTNYGYTF
TRBJ2-7 . TRBV13 . CASSLGLEGHNSYEQYF
TRBJ2-7 . TRBV5-1 . CASSFWGTGYEQYF
TRBJ2-3 TRBD2 TRBV7-3 . CASSPGGGIGDTQYF
TRBJ1-1 . TRBV7-3 . CASSLQGVTEAFF
TRBJ1-6 . TRBV6-1 . CASSYRDPRSPLHF
TRBJ2-7 . TRBV4-1 . CASSQRGRNEQYF
TRBJ2-7 TRBD1 TRBV7-9 . CASSSRPGQGGYEQYF
TRBJ1-3 . TRBV18 once CASSQGRTTTIYF
TRBJ2-2 TRBD1 TRBV5-1 . CASSPDRGPNTGELFF
TRBJ1-1 . TRBV5-8 . CASSLGGVTTEAFF
TRBJ2-5 TRBD1 TRBV5-6 . CASTLRGLGTQYF
TRBJ2-7 TRBD1 TRBV29-1 . CSVKTGKSYEQYF
TRBJ2-7 . TRBV10-3 . CAISELGGSYEQYF
TRBJ2-7 TRBD1 TRBV5-4 . CASSLGTGDGYF
TRBJ2-7 . TRBV11-2 . CASSLNRYEQYF
TRBJ2-7 . TRBV2 . CASSEILQGVNEQYF
TRBJ2-3 . TRBV2 . CASSPTSPYTDTQYF
TRBJ1-1 . TRBV6-5 . CASSYYTGQLEAFF
TRBJ2-7 . TRBV30 . CAWSVFRTIPGHSPYEQYF
TRBJ2-7 . TRBV28 . CASRSHRTYEQYF
TRBJ2-5 . TRBV30 . CAWSPFRVREETQYF
TRBJ1-3 . TRBV7-2 . CASSLAGRGTGNTIYF